A selection of T cell receptor beta chains follows, all from one sample in a study of T-cell reconstitution after alpha-beta-depleted transplantation in children. TCRdb used MiXCR to reprocess the PCR reads, holding one entry per CDR3 protein. Of 450,000 to 550,000 distinct CDR3 sequences listed, about an eighth are singletons. The sequencing here drew on PBMCs, mostly from graft donor cells, taken 180 days after TCRalphabeta/CD19-depleted stem cell transplant. The receptors come from a female patient between 2 and 15 years old who had a stem cell transplant for aplastic anemia, so the T cells may come from the graft donor. The CDR3 runs from the conserved cysteine through the conserved F or W. A D gene is named only where the DNA matches it firmly. Only some rows state a clone size, as once, few, many or a class for expanded clones.

J: TRBJ1-2
V: TRBV6-1
D: NA
size: NA
DNA: TGTGCCAGCAGTGAACAGGCATACAACTATGGCTACACCTTC
CDR3: CASSEQAYNYGYTF

J: TRBJ2-1
V: TRBV19
D: NA
size: NA
DNA: TGTGCCAGTAGTATAGATCATGGGTACAATGAGCAGTTCTTC
CDR3: CASSIDHGYNEQFF

J: TRBJ2-7
V: TRBV5-1
D: TRBD2
size: few
DNA: TGCGCCAGCAGTTTAGGGCCGGGAGGGACCTACGAGCAGTACTTC
CDR3: CASSLGPGGTYEQYF

J: TRBJ2-1
V: TRBV27
D: NA
size: few
DNA: TGTGCCAGCAGCCCCCTAAAGGCGGCCTACAATGAGCAGTTCTTC
CDR3: CASSPLKAAYNEQFF

J: TRBJ2-1
V: TRBV10-2
D: TRBD1
size: NA
DNA: TGCGCCAGCAGTGAGTCTCGGGGACAGGTAACGGGTGAGCAGTTCTTC
CDR3: CASSESRGQVTGEQFF

J: TRBJ2-7
V: TRBV5-1
D: NA
size: NA
DNA: TGCGCCAGCAGCAACTCCTACGAGCAGTACTTC
CDR3: CASSNSYEQYF

J: TRBJ2-1
V: TRBV7-8
D: NA
size: NA
DNA: TGTGCCAGCAGCGCCAGGACTGAGCGCAATGAGCAGTTCTTC
CDR3: CASSARTERNEQFF

J: TRBJ1-3
V: TRBV19
D: NA
size: few
DNA: TGTGCCAGTAGTCCCCAGCCTTACATCAGCTCTGGAAACACCATATATTTT
CDR3: CASSPQPYISSGNTIYF

J: TRBJ2-7
V: TRBV4-2
D: TRBD2
size: NA
DNA: TGTGCCAGCAGCCAAGCCCTGGGACTAGCGGAGACGGGCGAGCAGTACTTC
CDR3: CASSQALGLAETGEQYF

J: TRBJ2-5
V: TRBV7-8
D: NA
size: many
DNA: TGTGCCAGCAGCTTATATGCGGGGAAGACCCAGGAGACCCAGTACTTC
CDR3: CASSLYAGKTQETQYF

J: TRBJ2-1
V: TRBV14
D: TRBD2
size: few
DNA: TGTGCCAGCAGCCAAGATTATAGCGGGAGATGGCCCAATGAGCAGTTCTTC
CDR3: CASSQDYSGRWPNEQFF

J: TRBJ2-7
V: TRBV4-3
D: TRBD2
size: NA
DNA: TGCGCCAGCAGCCAAGCCTCGGGACTAGCGGGATACGAGCAGTACTTC
CDR3: CASSQASGLAGYEQYF

J: TRBJ2-3
V: TRBV5-1
D: NA
size: many
DNA: TGCGCCAGCAGCTTTGAGGACGGGGCCGCCCCAGATACGCAGTATTTT
CDR3: CASSFEDGAAPDTQYF

J: TRBJ2-1
V: TRBV20-1
D: TRBD2
size: NA
DNA: TGCAGTGCTGGAGACGGACTAGCGGGTTACAATGAGCAGTTCTTC
CDR3: CSAGDGLAGYNEQFF

J: TRBJ1-2
V: TRBV4-1
D: NA
size: NA
DNA: TGCGCCAGCAGCCAAGGCCCGGGGGTGGAAAACTATGGCTACACCTTC
CDR3: CASSQGPGVENYGYTF

J: TRBJ1-1
V: TRBV29-1
D: TRBD1
size: few
DNA: TGCAGCGTTCGGCAGGGGGGCACTGAAGCTTTCTTT
CDR3: CSVRQGGTEAFF

J: TRBJ2-3
V: TRBV20-1
D: NA
size: few
DNA: TGCAGTGCTAGAGGCGTGCAAGGCCGCGGGACGGGGACGGGAGATACGCAGTATTTT
CDR3: CSARGVQGRGTGTGDTQYF

J: TRBJ1-3
V: TRBV21-1
D: NA
size: NA
DNA: TGTGCCAGCAGCAAGGGTGGCGTGGCAGCTTGCAACACCATATATTTT
CDR3: CASSKGGVAACNTIYF

J: TRBJ2-1
V: TRBV5-1
D: TRBD2
size: NA
DNA: TGCGCCAGCAGCTTGGCCTGGGGGGGATTAAATGAGCAGTTCTTC
CDR3: CASSLAWGGLNEQFF

J: TRBJ2-5
V: TRBV24-1
D: TRBD1
size: NA
DNA: TGTGCCACCAGTGATGCCGCGGCGGACAGGGGTTGGGAGACCCAGTACTTC
CDR3: CATSDAAADRGWETQYF

J: TRBJ2-2
V: TRBV2
D: TRBD1
size: NA
DNA: TGTGCCAGCAGTGAAGTAGTATTTTCCGCGACAGGGGGCACCGGGGAGCTGTTTTTT
CDR3: CASSEVVFSATGGTGELFF

J: TRBJ2-1
V: TRBV28
D: TRBD2
size: few
DNA: TGTGCCGGAGGGAGGGCCTACAATGAGCAGTTCTTC
CDR3: CAGGRAYNEQFF

J: TRBJ1-3
V: TRBV28
D: NA
size: NA
DNA: TGTGCCAGCAACCCCGGCAGCTCTGGAAACACCATATATTTT
CDR3: CASNPGSSGNTIYF

J: TRBJ2-7
V: TRBV7-2
D: TRBD2
size: many
DNA: TGTGCCAGCAGCTCCAGGACTAGCTCCTACGAGCAGTACTTC
CDR3: CASSSRTSSYEQYF

J: TRBJ2-1
V: TRBV6-1
D: TRBD2
size: NA
DNA: TGTGCCACCCTACTAGCGGGAGTCTATACTGAGCAGTTCTTC
CDR3: CATLLAGVYTEQFF

J: TRBJ2-5
V: TRBV13
D: NA
size: few
DNA: TGTGCCAGCAGCCGGCGGCTACAAGAGACCCAGTACTTC
CDR3: CASSRRLQETQYF

J: TRBJ2-1
V: TRBV11-2
D: TRBD2
size: few
DNA: TGTGCCAGCAGCTTAGGCGGGAGGGGGGGTTACAATGAGCAGTTCTTC
CDR3: CASSLGGRGGYNEQFF

J: TRBJ2-6
V: TRBV11-2
D: NA
size: NA
DNA: TGTGCCAAAAGGGTTGTCTCTGGGGCCAACGTCCTGACTTTC
CDR3: CAKRVVSGANVLTF

J: TRBJ2-1
V: TRBV11-2
D: TRBD2
size: NA
DNA: TGTGCCAGCAGCGGGGCAAGACTAGCGACCTACAATGAGCAGTTCTTC
CDR3: CASSGARLATYNEQFF

J: TRBJ2-1
V: TRBV12-3/TRBV12-4
D: NA
size: NA
DNA: TGTGCCAGCAGGTTGGCGGTACAGGGGACTCAGTTCTTC
CDR3: CASRLAVQGTQFF

J: TRBJ1-4
V: TRBV28
D: TRBD1
size: few
DNA: TGTGCCAGCAAAGACAGGGGAAATGAAAAACTGTTTTTT
CDR3: CASKDRGNEKLFF

J: TRBJ2-5
V: TRBV5-6
D: NA
size: few
DNA: TGTGCCAGCAGCTTCCTGGGGGCTTTAGAGACCCAGTACTTC
CDR3: CASSFLGALETQYF

J: TRBJ1-6
V: TRBV4-3
D: NA
size: many
DNA: TGCGCCAGCAGCCAATCTCGGCTCTATAATTCACCCCTCCACTTT
CDR3: CASSQSRLYNSPLHF

J: TRBJ2-1
V: TRBV7-9
D: TRBD2
size: few
DNA: TGTGCCAGCAGCTTAGCGGTTCTAGCGGGAGTCAGTGAGCAGTTCTTC
CDR3: CASSLAVLAGVSEQFF

J: TRBJ2-1
V: TRBV19
D: TRBD2
size: NA
DNA: TGTGCCAGTAGTATAGCGCCACTAGCGGGAGTTGTCAGTGAGCAGTTCTTC
CDR3: CASSIAPLAGVVSEQFF

J: TRBJ1-1
V: TRBV28
D: NA
size: few
DNA: TGTGCCAGCAGCCACAGGGACCGTTGGGAGAACACTGAAGCTTTCTTT
CDR3: CASSHRDRWENTEAFF

J: TRBJ1-4
V: TRBV19
D: NA
size: few
DNA: TGTGCCAGTAGTCCGCGGACAGAGACCAATGAAAAACTGTTTTTT
CDR3: CASSPRTETNEKLFF

J: TRBJ2-7
V: TRBV10-3
D: NA
size: many
DNA: TGTGCCACCTCAGGGAAGTCCTACGAGCAGTACTTC
CDR3: CATSGKSYEQYF

J: TRBJ1-1
V: TRBV7-3
D: TRBD1
size: NA
DNA: TGTGCCAGCAGCGTTATAGGGACAGCAAACACTGAAGCTTTCTTT
CDR3: CASSVIGTANTEAFF

J: TRBJ2-1
V: TRBV29-1
D: NA
size: NA
DNA: TGCAGCGTTGAAGTGTTGGCCAGGGCCTACAATGAGCAGTTCTTC
CDR3: CSVEVLARAYNEQFF

J: TRBJ2-1
V: TRBV3-1
D: TRBD2
size: NA
DNA: TGTGCCAGCAGCCAAAGGTCGACTAGCGGGAGTTACAATGAGCAGTTCTTC
CDR3: CASSQRSTSGSYNEQFF

J: TRBJ2-1
V: TRBV24-1
D: NA
size: NA
DNA: TGTGCCACCAGTGACAGACATAGCGGAGATTCCTACAATGAGCAGTTCTTC
CDR3: CATSDRHSGDSYNEQFF

J: TRBJ2-7
V: TRBV7-2
D: NA
size: NA
DNA: TGTGCCAGCAGCTTATTTGGGAATAACTACGAGCAGTACTTC
CDR3: CASSLFGNNYEQYF

J: TRBJ2-1
V: TRBV7-2
D: NA
size: NA
DNA: TGTGCCAGCAGCTTAGTGACTACCGTTCCAGCCCTCAATGAGCAGTTCTTC
CDR3: CASSLVTTVPALNEQFF

J: TRBJ2-5
V: TRBV6-1
D: NA
size: few
DNA: TGTGCCAGCAGTCCCAGCCATGGAGCGGTTCAAGAGACCCAGTACTTC
CDR3: CASSPSHGAVQETQYF

J: TRBJ2-2
V: TRBV24-1
D: NA
size: many
DNA: TGTGCCACCAGTGATTTCTCAGGGACCATCGGGGAGCTGTTTTTT
CDR3: CATSDFSGTIGELFF

J: TRBJ2-2
V: TRBV6-2/TRBV6-3
D: NA
size: few
DNA: TGTGCCAGCAAAGTAGGGGAGGCGAACACCGGGGAGCTGTTTTTT
CDR3: CASKVGEANTGELFF

J: TRBJ1-5
V: TRBV6-5
D: TRBD1
size: NA
DNA: TGTGTCAGCAGTTACTCGATATGGACAGGGAACGATCAGCCCCAGCATTTT
CDR3: CVSSYSIWTGNDQPQHF

J: TRBJ2-6
V: TRBV5-1
D: NA
size: many
DNA: TGCGCCAGCAGCTTGGTGGGGACTGGGGCCAACGTCCTGACTTTC
CDR3: CASSLVGTGANVLTF

J: TRBJ1-1
V: TRBV29-1
D: NA
size: few
DNA: TGCAGCGTTGGGGGTGGGGCTCCCTTCACTGAAGCTTTCTTT
CDR3: CSVGGGAPFTEAFF

J: TRBJ2-1
V: TRBV12-3/TRBV12-4
D: NA
size: NA
DNA: TGTGCCAGCAGTTTAACTAGCAGGGTCGAGCAGTTCTTC
CDR3: CASSLTSRVEQFF

J: TRBJ2-7
V: TRBV18
D: NA
size: many
DNA: TGTGCCAGCTCACAGGGGTTGCAGGGCTACGAGCAGTACTTC
CDR3: CASSQGLQGYEQYF

J: TRBJ2-1
V: TRBV29-1
D: NA
size: NA
DNA: TGCAGCGTACCTCCCCAACAGGGCTGGTCCTACAATGAGCAGTTCTTC
CDR3: CSVPPQQGWSYNEQFF

J: TRBJ1-2
V: TRBV7-2
D: NA
size: many
DNA: TGCGCCAGCAGCTTGGTGGGGTATGGCTACACCTTC
CDR3: CASSLVGYGYTF